This T cell receptor (beta chain) was obtained from a study of blood T cell repertoires in COVID-19. Study in general: COVID-19 samples collected from the United States, Italy and Spain covered acute and convalescent phases.

Germline V gives CDR1 LGHDT, CDR2 YNNKEL (reference sequence). V was clipped by 4 bases and J by 5 bases; unmatched bases: 12. This CDR3 is 16 amino acids long. Per the original methods: Researchers report that nucleated cell counts were estimated from reference gene primer amplification. Profiling relied on immunoSEQ multiplex PCR, and the TCRdb table lists in-frame clones only, not all of them. Clone size and the V and J calls come from that table; the DNA yielded D and trimming. The profile shows about 97,000 clones, 85% to 90% of them singletons. This sequence joins TRBV3-1 (or the pseudogene TRBV3-2) and TRBJ2-5, with 8 bases identical to TRBD1. The TCR originated in a human donor in a cohort sampled during active COVID-19. Sequencing input: peripheral blood. The CDR3: CASSLLKNRGKETQYF. The CDR3 nucleotides are TGTGCCAGCAGCCTCCTGAAGAACAGGGGGAAGGAGACCCAGTACTTC.